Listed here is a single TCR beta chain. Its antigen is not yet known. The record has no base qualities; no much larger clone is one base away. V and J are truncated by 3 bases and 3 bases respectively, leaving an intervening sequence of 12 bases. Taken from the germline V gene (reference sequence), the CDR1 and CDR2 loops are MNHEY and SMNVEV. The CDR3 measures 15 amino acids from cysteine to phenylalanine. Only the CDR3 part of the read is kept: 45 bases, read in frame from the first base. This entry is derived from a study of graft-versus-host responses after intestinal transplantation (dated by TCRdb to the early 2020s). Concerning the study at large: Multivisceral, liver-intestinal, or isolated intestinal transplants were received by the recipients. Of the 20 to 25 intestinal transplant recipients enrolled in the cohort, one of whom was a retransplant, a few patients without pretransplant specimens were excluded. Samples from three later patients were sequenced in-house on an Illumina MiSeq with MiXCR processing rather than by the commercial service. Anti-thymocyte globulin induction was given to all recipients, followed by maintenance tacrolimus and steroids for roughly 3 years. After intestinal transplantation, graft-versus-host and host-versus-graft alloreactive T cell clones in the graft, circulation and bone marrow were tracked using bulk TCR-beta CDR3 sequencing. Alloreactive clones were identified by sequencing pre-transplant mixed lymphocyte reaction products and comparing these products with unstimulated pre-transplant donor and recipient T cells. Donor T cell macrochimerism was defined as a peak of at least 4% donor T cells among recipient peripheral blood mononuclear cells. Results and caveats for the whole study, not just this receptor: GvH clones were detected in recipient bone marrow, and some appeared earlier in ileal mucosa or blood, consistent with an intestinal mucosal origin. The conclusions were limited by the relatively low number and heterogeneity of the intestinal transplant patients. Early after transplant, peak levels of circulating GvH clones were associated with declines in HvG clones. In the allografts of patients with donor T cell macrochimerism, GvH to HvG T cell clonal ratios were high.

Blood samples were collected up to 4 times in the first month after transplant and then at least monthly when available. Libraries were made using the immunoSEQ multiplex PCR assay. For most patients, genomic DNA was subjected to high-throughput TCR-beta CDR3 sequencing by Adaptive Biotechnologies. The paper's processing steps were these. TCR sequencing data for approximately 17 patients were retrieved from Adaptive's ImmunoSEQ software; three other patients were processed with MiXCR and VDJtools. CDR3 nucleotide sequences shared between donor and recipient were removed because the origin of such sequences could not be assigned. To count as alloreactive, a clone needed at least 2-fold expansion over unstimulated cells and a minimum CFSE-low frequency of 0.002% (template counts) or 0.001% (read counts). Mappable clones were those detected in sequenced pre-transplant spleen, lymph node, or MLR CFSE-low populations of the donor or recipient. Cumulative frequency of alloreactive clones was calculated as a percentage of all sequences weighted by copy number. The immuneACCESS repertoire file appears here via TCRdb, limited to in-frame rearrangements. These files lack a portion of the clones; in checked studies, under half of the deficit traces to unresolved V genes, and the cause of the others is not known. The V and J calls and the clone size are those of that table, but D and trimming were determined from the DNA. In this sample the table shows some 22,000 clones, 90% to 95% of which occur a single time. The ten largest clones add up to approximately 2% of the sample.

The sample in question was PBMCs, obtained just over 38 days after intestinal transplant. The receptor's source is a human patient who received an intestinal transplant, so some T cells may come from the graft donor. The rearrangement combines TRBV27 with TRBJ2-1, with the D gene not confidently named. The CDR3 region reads CASSFRRVFYNEQFF. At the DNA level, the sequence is TGTGCCAGCAGTTTTCGGAGAGTCTTCTACAATGAGCAGTTCTTC.